Each of the 9 T cell receptor beta chains below was sequenced from the same sample in a study of T cell responses to AZD1222 COVID-19 vaccine. Sequencing used immunoSEQ multiplex PCR; TCRdb keeps in-frame clones, though not all of them. The repertoire holds around 260,000 clones, with 90% to 95% as singletons. Sequenced material: peripheral blood, taken on day 0 of AZD1222 vaccination. These receptors all stem from an adult in good health.

This rearrangement joins TRBV28 to TRBJ2-3; 13 bases line up with TRBD2. The CDR3 covers 17 residues. Per germline, CDR1 MDHEN and CDR2 SYDVKM. V lost 4 bases and J lost 6; bases outside the gene matches: 10. The CDR3 nucleotides are TGTGCCAGCAGTTCGTCCGGGACTAGCGGGGCCAGGGATACGCAGTATTTT. Its protein product is CASSSSGTSGARDTQYF.

This rearrangement joins TRBV5-6 to TRBJ2-2; no reliable D call. The V end was cut by 4 bases, the J end by 7 bases, with 14 bases between. In germline, CDR1 is SGHDT, CDR2 YYEEEE. The CDR3 extends over 14 amino acids. The CDR3 region has the DNA TGTGCCAGCAGCCCTCAGTTTCGGATCGGGGAGCTGTTTTTT. Its translation is CASSPQFRIGELFF.

The chain has TRBV2 and TRBJ2-1, with a weak D call TRBD2 (6 bases). Germline CDR1 and CDR2: SNHLY and FYNNEI. V lost 7 bases to trimming and J lost 3 bases, with 13 bases between them. This CDR3 is built from 14 residues. The CDR3 here is CASNPGTRYNEQFF. The CDR3 nucleotides read TGTGCCAGCAACCCCGGGACTCGCTACAATGAGCAGTTCTTC.

This chain links TRBV19 with TRBJ2-1; 10 bases line up with TRBD2. Germline trimming cut 6 bases from V and 8 bases from J; bases unmatched to any gene: 10. The CDR3 runs to 15 residues. Looked up from germline, CDR1 is LNHDA and CDR2 is SQIVND (reference sequence). This chain's CDR3 is CASRPSSGRVYEQFF. The CDR3 DNA is TGTGCCAGTAGGCCCTCTAGCGGGAGAGTCTATGAGCAGTTCTTC.

The chain joins TRBV19 to TRBJ1-1; D is perhaps TRBD1 (5 bases). Trimming pared 4 bases from V and 1 base from J, leaving 16 bases between. This CDR3 has 16 amino acids. Germline assignment: CDR1 LNHDA and CDR2 SQIVND (reference sequence). CDR3 sequence: CASSTSGFGGNTEAFF. The CDR3 DNA is TGTGCCAGTAGTACCTCCGGTTTTGGGGGGAACACTGAAGCTTTCTTT.

The rearrangement uses TRBV28 and TRBJ1-1; 7 nucleotides align to TRBD1. With V trimmed by 6 bases and J by 1 base, 8 bases remained unmatched. From germline, CDR1 is MDHEN and CDR2 SYDVKM. There are 15 residues in the CDR3. CDR3 in amino acids: CASSHYRGGNTEAFF. The CDR3 nucleotides are TGTGCCAGCAGCCACTACAGGGGAGGGAACACTGAAGCTTTCTTT.

This chain links TRBV16 with TRBJ2-7; D uncertain. The CDR3 runs to 13 residues. Between the trimmed V and J ends, which lost 5 bases and 2 bases, there was a span of 10 bases. Looked up from germline, CDR1 is KGHSY and CDR2 is FQNENV. DNA for the CDR3: TGTGCCAGCAGCTCTACTCCCGCCTACGAGCAGTACTTC. Translation gives CASSSTPAYEQYF. Supplemented by reference TRBV16 and TRBJ2-7, the full variable domain reads GEEVAQTPKHLVRGEGQKAKLYCAPIKGHSYVFWYQQVLKNEFKFLISFQNENVFDETGMPKERFSAKCLPNSPCSLEIQATKLEDSAVYFCASSSTPAYEQYFGPGTRLTVT.

The chain recombines TRBV18 with TRBJ2-3, with D uncertain. The CDR3 length is 16 residues. Trimming removed 2 bases at V and 5 bases at J, with 17 bases between. Germline V gene sequence: CDR1 KGHSH, CDR2 LQKENI. This chain's CDR3 is CASSPDSGPGKDTQYF. CDR3 sequence (DNA): TGTGCCAGCTCACCAGACTCGGGCCCCGGTAAAGATACGCAGTATTTT.

The J gene is TRBJ1-5, the V gene TRBV28; D uncertain. Between the trimmed V and J ends, which lost 4 bases and 1 base, there was a span of 14 bases. The CDR3 is made up of 16 amino acids. Germline V lookup: CDR1 MDHEN, CDR2 SYDVKM. Here the CDR3 reads CASSSLGKLSNQPQHF. In DNA form, the CDR3 reads TGTGCCAGCAGTTCCCTAGGGAAGCTGAGCAATCAGCCCCAGCATTTT.